This T cell receptor (beta chain) was captured in a study of T cell responses to AZD1222 COVID-19 vaccine. Sequenced by immunoSEQ multiplex PCR; TCRdb stores in-frame clones only, minus some. Of 150,000 or so clones in the sample, about 92% were seen once. CDR3 length equals 14 residues. The V gene end was trimmed by 5 bases and the J gene end by 5 bases; junction bases not matched to a gene: 7. The germline gives CDR1 SNHLY, CDR2 FYNNEI. The analysis combined second doses at about 4 or about 12 weeks. The receptor comes from an adult who received the AZD1222 COVID-19 vaccine. The specimen was peripheral blood, collected 28 days after the second AZD1222 dose. The rearrangement links TRBV2 to TRBJ1-1; 8 bases agree with TRBD1. Written as DNA, the CDR3 is TGTGCCAGCAGTCGAAGACAGGGGAATACTGAAGCTTTCTTT. Its protein is CASSRRQGNTEAFF.